This T cell receptor beta chain was found in a study of cytomegalovirus exposure and HLA in healthy donors. Study conclusions and caveats: Highly shared sequence variants in one cluster were likely a sequencing artifact. Productive rates of about 90% or about 30% were seen for most TCR beta V segments in an earlier analysis. As confirmed in vitro, a few CMV-associated chains were specific for CMV antigens.

The CDR3 consists of 16 residues. CDR1 and CDR2 (germline): MNHEY, SVGAGI. The primer mix had 60 Vbeta and 13 Jbeta primers. Using immunoSEQ multiplex PCR, the repertoire was profiled, and TCRdb retains in-frame clones only, with some absent. This sample carries 96,000 or so clones, around 79% of them seen once, and the ten largest clones take around 3.1%. Remarks on this clone: Its cognate antigen is unknown.

The V call is TRBV6-5, the J call TRBJ2-5, with D tentatively TRBD1 (6 bases). TRBJ2-7 matches the DNA end more closely, so the J call is doubtful. Source material: PBMCs. This clonotype originated in a female donor in good health and CMV-seropositive. The DNA for the CDR3 is TGTGCCAGCAGTTACTCTTTAGGCCAGGGGACCTACGAGCAGTACTTC. Translation gives CASSYSLGQGTYEQYF.